One and the same sample provided the 15 T cell receptor beta chains below, sequenced in a study of cytomegalovirus exposure and HLA in healthy donors. A multiplex PCR was run with 60 Vbeta primers and 13 Jbeta primers. Clones were read by immunoSEQ multiplex PCR, and TCRdb kept only the in-frame ones, dropping some. The table includes 100,000 to 150,000 clones, 75% to 85% detected once. The sequenced material came from PBMCs. Every receptor here comes from a male donor in good health and CMV-seronegative.

The rearrangement uses TRBV6-5 and TRBJ1-5, with D hard to call. V was shortened by 6 bases and J by 3 bases, with 12 bases between the two germline ends. Per germline, CDR1 MNHEY and CDR2 SVGAGI. There are 14 residues in the CDR3. As DNA, the CDR3 is TGTGCCAGCAGCAATTTGAGGGACAATCAGCCCCAGCATTTT. It codes for CASSNLRDNQPQHF.

This chain uses TRBV7-2 with TRBJ2-4, with 7 bases that match TRBD2. CDR3 size: 19 residues. V dropped 5 bases and J dropped 12; count of bases not matched to a gene: 28. The V gene's germline CDR1 is SGHTA and CDR2 FQGNSA. CDR3 sequence: CASSRTASSGLLEGSGQYF. The CDR3 DNA reads TGTGCCAGCAGCCGAACGGCGAGTAGCGGGTTACTGGAAGGGTCGGGTCAGTACTTC. The variable domain in full, with the rest retrieved from reference TRBV7-2 and TRBJ2-4, is GAGVSQSPSNKVTEKGKDVELRCDPISGHTALYWYRQSLGQGLEFLIYFQGNSAPDKSGLPSDRFSAERTGGSVSTLTIQRTQQEDSAVYLCASSRTASSGLLEGSGQYFGAGTRLSVL.

This chain uses TRBV5-1 with TRBJ1-1; D remains ambiguous. Germline V gene lookup returns CDR1 SGHRS and CDR2 YFSETQ. The CDR3 contains 13 residues. Trimming stripped 3 bases from V and 0 bases from J, with 6 bases between. The CDR3 DNA reads as TGCGCCAGCAGCTACGGAGTGAACACTGAAGCTTTCTTT. It yields the protein CASSYGVNTEAFF.

This chain uses TRBV30 with TRBJ1-1; no definite D call. V was clipped by 5 bases and J by 1 base, with 14 bases between them. The CDR3 loop spans 14 amino acids. Germline-derived CDR1 and CDR2 are GTSNPN and SVGIG (reference sequence). In DNA, the CDR3 is TGTGCCTGGGCCCCCGACCAGGAGAACACTGAAGCTTTCTTT. It specifies CAWAPDQENTEAFF. The whole variable domain, remainder taken from reference TRBV30 and TRBJ1-1, is SQTIHQWPATLVQPVGSPLSLECTVEGTSNPNLYWYRQAAGRGLQLLFYSVGIGQISSEVPQNLSASRPQDRQFILSSKKLLLSDSGFYLCAWAPDQENTEAFFGQGTRLTVV.

This clone was observed a handful of times. The genes are TRBV6-5 and TRBJ1-4, with 7 positions matching TRBD1. The CDR3 is 13 amino acids. Germline V gives CDR1 MNHEY, CDR2 SVGAGI. V gave up 6 bases and J gave up 3 bases; unmatched junction bases: 1. The CDR3 region has the DNA TGTGCCAGCAGGACAGGGTCTAATGAAAAACTGTTTTTT. Residues: CASRTGSNEKLFF.

This chain uses TRBV19 with TRBJ1-5, with 7 bases matching TRBD1. The trim removed 3 bases at V and 0 bases at J, leaving 8 bases unmatched. The CDR3 runs to 17 residues. Germline CDR1 reads LNHDA; CDR2 reads SQIVND (reference sequence). CDR3 nucleotides: TGTGCCAGTAGTATCCCCGGGACAGCTCATAGCAATCAGCCCCAGCATTTT. Translation gives CASSIPGTAHSNQPQHF.

Regarding this clone: Other DNA variants within this sample encode the same CDR3. The V call is TRBV7-2, the J call TRBJ1-2; 8 bases are shared with TRBD1. The CDR3 sequence is 14 residues long. CDR1 and CDR2 from the germline V gene are SGHTA and FQGNSA. The trim removed 5 bases at V and 5 bases at J, leaving 7 bases unmatched. The CDR3 loop is CASSPQGAGYGYTF. The CDR3 region has the DNA TGTGCCAGCAGCCCTCAGGGGGCCGGGTATGGCTACACCTTC.

The chain employs TRBV2 and TRBJ1-1; a possible D gene is TRBD1 (6 bases). Germline V gives CDR1 SNHLY, CDR2 FYNNEI. There are 13 residues in the CDR3. The ends were cut back, 6 bases at V and 4 bases at J, with 12 bases in the middle. The DNA of the CDR3 is TGTGCCAGCAGGAGGGGGGGCGGCACTGAAGCTTTCTTT. It is translated as CASRRGGGTEAFF.

In its sample, this clone was seen once. The genes are TRBV5-1 and TRBJ2-5; 7 bases are shared with TRBD2. Matching the DNA end better, TRBJ2-7 makes the J call doubtful. Germline-derived CDR1 and CDR2 are SGHRS and YFSETQ. The CDR3 extends over 14 amino acids. CDR3 sequence: CASSLASGSYEQYF. DNA of the CDR3: TGCGCCAGCAGCTTGGCTAGCGGCTCCTACGAGCAGTACTTC.

The chain combines TRBV6-5 with TRBJ2-3; 14 bases match TRBD2. V shed 4 bases, J shed 5 bases, and the junction held 5 bases outside the gene matches. This CDR3 is 16 amino acids long. Germline lookup yields CDR1 MNHEY and CDR2 SVGAGI. CDR3 amino acids: CASSSSTSGGVDTQYF. The CDR3 region has the DNA TGTGCCAGCAGTTCCTCGACTAGCGGGGGGGTAGATACGCAGTATTTT.

This chain connects TRBV11-3 to TRBJ2-3; D not resolved. CDR1 and CDR2 from the germline V gene are SGHNT and YENEEA. V lost 4 bases, J lost 7 bases, and 6 bases lay in between. The CDR3 consists of 11 residues. CDR3 DNA: TGTGCCAGCAGCTCTACCAATACGCAGTATTTT. Translating gives CASSSTNTQYF.

The CDR3 here is CAWNRGLEEKLFF. Here the CDR3 DNA reads TGTGCCTGGAATAGGGGGCTAGAAGAAAAACTGTTTTTT. This chain joins TRBV30 and TRBJ1-4; 7 nucleotides match TRBD1. The CDR3 extends over 13 amino acids. Germline V lookup: CDR1 GTSNPN, CDR2 SVGIG (reference sequence). V gave up 4 bases and J gave up 8 bases; unmatched junction bases: 7. Variable domain in full (rest from reference TRBV30 and TRBJ1-4): SQTIHQWPATLVQPVGSPLSLECTVEGTSNPNLYWYRQAAGRGLQLLFYSVGIGQISSEVPQNLSASRPQDRQFILSSKKLLLSDSGFYLCAWNRGLEEKLFFGSGTQLSVL.

This rearrangement joins TRBV27 to TRBJ2-7; D is possibly TRBD1 (6 bases). V was cut by 7 bases and J by 2 bases, with 15 bases left in between. The germline gives CDR1 MNHEY, CDR2 SMNVEV (reference sequence). This CDR3 has 14 residues. CDR3 protein: CASTQGFGTYEQYF. The CDR3 DNA reads TGTGCCAGCACTCAGGGGTTCGGAACCTACGAGCAGTACTTC.

The rearrangement joins TRBV4-2 to TRBJ2-5; 9 bases line up with TRBD2. Per the germline V gene, CDR1 is LGHNA and CDR2 is YNFKEQ. This CDR3 has 16 residues. Trimming removed 0 bases from V and 2 bases from J; junction bases left unmatched: 4. CDR3: CASSQDGGRGQETQYF. The CDR3 nucleotides are TGTGCCAGCAGCCAAGATGGCGGGAGGGGGCAAGAGACCCAGTACTTC.

The chain recombines TRBV5-1 with TRBJ2-5, with TRBD2 matching 8 bases. Looked up from germline, CDR1 is SGHRS and CDR2 is YFSETQ. The CDR3 length is 14 residues. Trimming removed 4 bases from V and 5 bases from J; junction bases left unmatched: 7. CDR3: CASSPGLDGETQYF. CDR3 nucleotide sequence: TGCGCCAGCAGCCCGGGACTAGATGGGGAGACCCAGTACTTC.